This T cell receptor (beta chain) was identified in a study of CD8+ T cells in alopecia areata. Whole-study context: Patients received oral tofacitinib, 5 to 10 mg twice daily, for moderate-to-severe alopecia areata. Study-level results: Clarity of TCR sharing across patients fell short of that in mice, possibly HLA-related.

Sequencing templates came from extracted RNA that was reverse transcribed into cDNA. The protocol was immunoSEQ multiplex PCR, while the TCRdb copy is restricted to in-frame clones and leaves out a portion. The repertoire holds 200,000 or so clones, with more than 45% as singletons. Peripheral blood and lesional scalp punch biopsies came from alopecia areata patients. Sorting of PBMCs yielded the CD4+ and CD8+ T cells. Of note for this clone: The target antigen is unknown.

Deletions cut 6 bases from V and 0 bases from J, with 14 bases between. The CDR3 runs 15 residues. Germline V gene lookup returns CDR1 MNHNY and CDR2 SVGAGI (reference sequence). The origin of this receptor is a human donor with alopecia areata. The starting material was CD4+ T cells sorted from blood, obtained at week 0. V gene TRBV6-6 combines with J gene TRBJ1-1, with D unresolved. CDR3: CASSPTGRVNTEAFF. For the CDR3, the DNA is TGTGCCAGCAGCCCCACCGGACGGGTGAACACTGAAGCTTTCTTT.